These T cell receptor beta chains were read from a single sample in a study of regulatory T cells in long-lasting Graves disease. TCRdb independently ran MiXCR on the multiplex PCR reads; one entry per CDR3 protein. The sample records roughly 440,000 distinct CDR3 sequences, roughly 15% being singletons. The same sample was also studied in work on T cells in Graves' hyperthyroidism and ophthalmopathy.

The material sequenced was peripheral blood mononuclear cells (PBMCs), taken at new diagnosis, from a patient treated with antithyroid drugs. The receptors shown here come from a woman younger than 30 with Graves disease. The CDR3 runs from the conserved cysteine through the conserved F or W. The order of the fields is clone size, CDR3 length, J gene, D gene, V gene, CDR3 DNA, CDR3 protein. A D gene is named only where the DNA matches it firmly. Not all rows give a size; the values are once, few, many and, for expanded clones, a class.

>few|12|TRBJ1-4|NA|TRBV12-5
TGTGCTAGTGACCCCCGGAATGAAAAACTGTTTTTT
CASDPRNEKLFF
>many|16|TRBJ1-1|NA|TRBV28
TGTGCCAGCAGATACGAACCACCCGGGGCGAACACTGAAGCTTTCTTT
CASRYEPPGANTEAFF
>many|14|TRBJ2-3|NA|TRBV7-6
TGTGCCAGCAGCGACCGTGACGAGGGAGATACGCAGTATTTT
CASSDRDEGDTQYF
>NA|16|TRBJ1-4|NA|TRBV7-9
TGTGCCAGCAGCTTCCTTTTAAGTGCAACGACTGAAAAACTGTTTTTT
CASSFLLSATTEKLFF
>once|16|TRBJ2-2|NA|TRBV19
TGTGCCAGTAGTATTGCCGGGCTAGACCATACCGGGGAGCTGTTTTTT
CASSIAGLDHTGELFF
>many|11|TRBJ2-7|NA|TRBV28
TGTGCCACCAAGCGTCTCTACGAGCAGTACTTC
CATKRLYEQYF
>many|16|TRBJ1-5|TRBD1|TRBV28
TGTGCCAGCAGCACCTGGCTGGGACAGGTCAATCAGCCCCAGCATTTT
CASSTWLGQVNQPQHF
>many|15|TRBJ1-5|TRBD1|TRBV28
TGTGCCAGCAGTTTACGGGACAGGTCGAATCAGCCCCAGCATTTT
CASSLRDRSNQPQHF
>many|14|TRBJ2-7|NA|TRBV7-2
TGTGCCAGCAGCTTACTTCCGGGAGTAGGCGAGCAGTACTTC
CASSLLPGVGEQYF
>NA|14|TRBJ2-7|TRBD1|TRBV5-1
TGCGCCAGCAGCTTGTTTGGACAGGAATACGAGCAGTACTTC
CASSLFGQEYEQYF
>few|15|TRBJ2-4|NA|TRBV12-5
TGTGCTAGTGGTTTGACCCGGGGTGGTAAAAACATTCAGTACTTC
CASGLTRGGKNIQYF
>many|13|TRBJ1-1|NA|TRBV24-1
TGTGCCACCAGTAGGGGCCGGAACACTGAAGCTTTCTTT
CATSRGRNTEAFF
>few|12|TRBJ2-7|NA|TRBV4-1
TGCGCCAGCAGCCAAGGGGGTACCGAGCAGTACTTC
CASSQGGTEQYF
>NA|15|TRBJ2-1|TRBD2|TRBV19
TGTGCCACCCGGACTAGCGGGGACTCCTACAATGAGCAGTTCTTC
CATRTSGDSYNEQFF
>NA|15|TRBJ1-1|NA|TRBV5-1
TGCGCCAGCAGCTTGGAGGTTCAGGGGCGGGTCGGAGCTTTCTTT
CASSLEVQGRVGAFF
>many|17|TRBJ2-5|TRBD2|TRBV7-2
TGTGCCAGCAGCTTAGCCGAGGGAGGGAGGGCCGCAGAGACCCAGTACTTC
CASSLAEGGRAAETQYF
>many|14|TRBJ2-5|NA|TRBV20-1
TGCAGTGCTAGATCGGGGTCCCCACAAGAGACCCAGTACTTC
CSARSGSPQETQYF
>many|13|TRBJ2-7|TRBD1|TRBV7-8
TGTGCCAGCAGCCCCAGGACAGGGTTGGAGCAGTACTTC
CASSPRTGLEQYF
>NA|16|TRBJ2-3|NA|TRBV5-6
TGTGCCAGCAGCTTGGCGGCAAGACCTAGCACAGATACGCAGTATTTT
CASSLAARPSTDTQYF
>many|12|TRBJ2-2|NA|TRBV12-3/TRBV12-4
TGTGCCAGCACCTTCAACACCGGGGAGCTGTTTTTT
CASTFNTGELFF
>NA|19|TRBJ1-6|TRBD1|TRBV27
TGTGCCAGCAGTGTAGCCCCTCGAGTATCGACAGGGGAAGGTTCACCCCTCCACTTT
CASSVAPRVSTGEGSPLHF
>NA|14|TRBJ2-3|NA|TRBV7-2
TGTGCCAGCAGCTCCATCCCGGGCACAGATACGCAGTATTTT
CASSSIPGTDTQYF
>few|16|TRBJ2-5|NA|TRBV11-2
TGTGCCAGCAGCCCCGAGGTCACGGGATCTCAAGAGACCCAGTACTTC
CASSPEVTGSQETQYF
>NA|14|TRBJ2-3|NA|TRBV29-1
TGCAGCGTTGAATGGGGTCGGGGCACAGATACGCAGTATTTT
CSVEWGRGTDTQYF
>many|19|TRBJ2-1|TRBD2|TRBV6-2/TRBV6-3
TGTGCCAGCATTGGAGCTAGCGGGAGGGCTAAGGGCGCCTACAATGAGCAGTTCTTC
CASIGASGRAKGAYNEQFF
>many|15|TRBJ2-2|NA|TRBV6-1
TGTGCCAGCAGCCAACACACAGAGACACCGGGGGAGCTGTTTTTT
CASSQHTETPGELFF
>many|14|TRBJ1-3|NA|TRBV5-1
TGCGCCAGCAGCATGGCAGGCTCTGGAAACACCATATATTTT
CASSMAGSGNTIYF
>many|12|TRBJ2-7|NA|TRBV29-1
TGCAGCGTTGGTCGGATCTTCTACGAGCAGTACTTC
CSVGRIFYEQYF
>NA|16|TRBJ1-5|NA|TRBV19
TGTGCCAGTAGTATACCCACTTTTGGTTCAAATCAGCCCCAGCATTTT
CASSIPTFGSNQPQHF
>many|14|TRBJ2-7|TRBD2|TRBV20-1
TGCAGTGCTAGAGATGGACTAGCGGACTACGAGCAGTACTTC
CSARDGLADYEQYF
>NA|11|TRBJ2-2|NA|TRBV13
TGTGCCAGCAACGGGGAGGGGGAGCTGTTTTTT
CASNGEGELFF
>NA|12|TRBJ2-1|NA|TRBV2
TGTGCCAGCGGGGATCATGACAATGAGCAGTTCTTC
CASGDHDNEQFF
>few|14|TRBJ2-7|TRBD2|TRBV5-1
TGCGCCAGCAGCTTGCTAGCGGGAGGGAGAGAGCAGTACTTC
CASSLLAGGREQYF
>NA|14|TRBJ2-1|TRBD1|TRBV18
TGTGCCAGCGCCCGGGACAGCGCTATCGGGGAGCAGTTCTTC
CASARDSAIGEQFF
>few|15|TRBJ2-5|TRBD2|TRBV10-3
TGTGCCATCCGGGCATCGACTAGCGGCCAAGAGACCCAGTACTTC
CAIRASTSGQETQYF
>NA|15|TRBJ2-1|NA|TRBV2
TGTGCCAGCAGCGGGGAGGCGGGCGTGTACAATGAGCAGTTCTTC
CASSGEAGVYNEQFF
>many|14|TRBJ2-1|TRBD2|TRBV4-1
TGCGCCAGCAGCCAAGAGGGACTAGTGGTTGAGCAGTTCTTC
CASSQEGLVVEQFF
>NA|14|TRBJ2-7|TRBD1|TRBV3-1
TGTGCCGGCAGCCAGTCCGGACAGGCCTACGAGCAGTACTTC
CAGSQSGQAYEQYF
>many|13|TRBJ1-1|TRBD1|TRBV18
TGTGCCAGCACCCTGGGACAGGGAACCGAAGCTTTCTTT
CASTLGQGTEAFF
>few|12|TRBJ2-7|NA|TRBV10-3
TGTGCCATTTCCCAGGAGCCCTACGAGCAGTACTTC
CAISQEPYEQYF
>NA|15|TRBJ2-3|TRBD1|TRBV6-4
TGTGCCAGCAAATCGGACACAGGGGTAGCAGATACGCAGTATTTT
CASKSDTGVADTQYF
>NA|19|TRBJ2-1|NA|TRBV6-9
TGTGCCAGCAGTTACCTCAGGACGGACCTCCGGGGTTCCTACAATGAGCAGTTCTTC
CASSYLRTDLRGSYNEQFF
>many|16|TRBJ1-1|NA|TRBV18
TGTGCCAGCTCACCAGACCTCGCCGGATCGGGCACTGAAGCTTTCTTT
CASSPDLAGSGTEAFF
>many|15|TRBJ2-1|TRBD1|TRBV9
TGTGCCAGCAGCGTAGCCGGGACAGATCACAATGAGCAGTTCTTC
CASSVAGTDHNEQFF
>NA|13|TRBJ1-6|NA|TRBV7-9
TGTGCCAGCAGGTGGGACTTTCTGTCACCCCTCCACTTT
CASRWDFLSPLHF
>many|14|TRBJ2-1|TRBD2|TRBV28
TGTGCCAGCAGTTTCCAGCGGGAATACAATGAGCAGTTCTTC
CASSFQREYNEQFF
>few|13|TRBJ1-5|TRBD1|TRBV7-9
TGTGCCAGCCGACAGGGCCCTAATCAGCCCCAGCATTTT
CASRQGPNQPQHF
>few|16|TRBJ2-7|TRBD2|TRBV12-3/TRBV12-4
TGTGCCAGCAGTTTTAGGAGGACTAGGAGCTCCTACGAGCAGTACTTC
CASSFRRTRSSYEQYF
>many|15|TRBJ1-2|NA|TRBV12-3/TRBV12-4
TGTGCCAGCAGTTTAGTTGTGGGGGTCGCGGATGGCTACACCTTC
CASSLVVGVADGYTF
>many|13|TRBJ2-4|NA|TRBV2
TGTGCCAGCAGAGGGACCGGAGGAAACATTCAGTACTTC
CASRGTGGNIQYF
>many|13|TRBJ2-7|NA|TRBV7-3
TGTGCCAGCAGCTTAACGAGGCAAGGGGAGCAGTACTTC
CASSLTRQGEQYF